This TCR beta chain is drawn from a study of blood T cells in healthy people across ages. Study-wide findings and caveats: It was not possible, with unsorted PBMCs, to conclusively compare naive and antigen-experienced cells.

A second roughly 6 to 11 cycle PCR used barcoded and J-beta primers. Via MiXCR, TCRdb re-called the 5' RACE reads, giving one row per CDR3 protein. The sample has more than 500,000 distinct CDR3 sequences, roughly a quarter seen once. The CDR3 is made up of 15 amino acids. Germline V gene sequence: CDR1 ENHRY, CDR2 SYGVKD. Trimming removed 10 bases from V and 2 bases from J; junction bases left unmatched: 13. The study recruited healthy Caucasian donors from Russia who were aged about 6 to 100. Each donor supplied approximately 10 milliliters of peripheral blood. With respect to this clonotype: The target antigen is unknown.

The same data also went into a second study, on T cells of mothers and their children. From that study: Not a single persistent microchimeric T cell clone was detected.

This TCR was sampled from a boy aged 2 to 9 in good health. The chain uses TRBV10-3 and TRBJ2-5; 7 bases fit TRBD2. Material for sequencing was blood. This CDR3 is CASRSGKGRQETQYF. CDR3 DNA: TGTGCCAGCCGGAGCGGGAAGGGACGGCAAGAGACCCAGTACTTC.